This record looks at one TCR beta chain sequence and its context. This record comes from a study of blood T cell repertoires in COVID-19. Assignments of participants to cohorts depended upon their own reported clinical history. Germline CDR1 and CDR2: SGHRS and YFSETQ. V lost 3 bases, J lost 4 bases, and 9 bases stayed unmatched. CDR3 length: 17 residues. The method was immunoSEQ multiplex PCR; TCRdb's version includes in-frame clones alone and lacks a portion of them. The sample lists fewer than 150,000 clones, roughly 87% occurring once. This clonotype was sampled from a man aged 25 to 45 who had recovered from COVID-19. The sample taken for sequencing was PBMCs or T cells enriched from blood (not recorded which). The chain couples TRBV5-1 to TRBJ2-3; 12 bases align to TRBD2. The CDR3 here is CASSSSSGGADADTQYF. CDR3 DNA: TGCGCCAGCAGCTCCTCTAGCGGGGGGGCCGACGCAGATACGCAGTATTTT.